This TCR beta chain was captured in a study of T cell changes during pregnancy in multiple sclerosis. V was cut by 6 bases and J by 1 base, with 12 bases left in between. Germline loops: CDR1 MNHNS, CDR2 SASEGT. The CDR3 has 14 residues. Here immunoSEQ multiplex PCR was the method, and the copy in TCRdb shows in-frame clones only, minus some. The sample carries 80,000 or so clones, about 94% recorded once. The chain carries TRBV6-1 and TRBJ2-5, with D possibly matching TRBD1 (7 bases). Sequenced here: peripheral blood, sampled in the second trimester of pregnancy. This clonotype was sampled from a female donor in good health, enrolled as a control in a pregnancy study. The CDR3 here is CASRGRTGQETQYF. As DNA, the CDR3 is TGTGCCAGCAGGGGGAGGACAGGCCAAGAGACCCAGTACTTC.